The clone carrying this T cell receptor beta chain ranks as medium-sized (0.01 to 0.1%). What it recognizes is unknown. TCRdb redid the calling of the 5' RACE reads with MiXCR, one entry per CDR3 protein. The table has about 8,900 distinct CDR3 sequences, 25% to 30% seen once; the top ten hold 3.5% to 6%. Naive CD4+ cells had CD25+ Tregs removed. Germline-derived CDR1 and CDR2 are KGHSH and LQKENI. V shed 1 base and J shed 3 bases, with 9 bases lying between them. This CDR3 has 14 residues. Overall study findings and caveats: Whole repertoires were not studied in the larger cohort, only one V-J beta rearrangement.

The TCR comes from a female donor with breast cancer. Input material: naive CD4+ T cells sorted from a lymph node. As to subset: naive CD4+ T cells, CD4+CD45RA+CD25-. The V call is TRBV18, the J call TRBJ1-1, with D unresolved. DNA of the CDR3: TGTGCCAGCTCACCACAGGGAGGTGACACTGAAGCTTTCTTT. It codes for CASSPQGGDTEAFF.